These 2 T cell receptor beta chains came from one sample sequenced in a study of regulatory T cells in long-lasting Graves disease. TCR beta libraries were built with iRepertoire HTBI primers and Arm-PCR of CDR3 regions. TCRdb fed the multiplex PCR reads into MiXCR, producing one record per CDR3 protein. The top ten clones hold around 20% of a sample with approximately 350,000 distinct CDR3 sequences, about 17% of them seen once. As for time point: newly diagnosed GD, antithyroid drugs for less than 3 months. The TCR library used RNA extracted from PBMCs. The same specimen was also included in a second study, on T cells in Graves' hyperthyroidism and ophthalmopathy.

Material: peripheral blood mononuclear cells (PBMCs), obtained at new diagnosis, from a patient treated with antithyroid drugs. The receptors stem from a woman under 30 with Graves disease.

This clonotype was picked up many times. The V gene is TRBV2, the J gene TRBJ2-3; 8 nucleotides line up with TRBD2. V gave up 6 bases and J gave up 5 bases; unmatched junction bases: 7. The CDR3 extends over 14 amino acids. Per germline, CDR1 SNHLY and CDR2 FYNNEI. CDR3 in DNA: TGTGCCAGCAGCCCAAGCGGGAGAGGAGATACGCAGTATTTT. Translating gives CASSPSGRGDTQYF.

This clonotype was observed at least ten times. The chain couples TRBV5-1 to TRBJ2-7; D might be TRBD2 (5 bases). Germline V gives CDR1 SGHRS, CDR2 YFSETQ. Trimming left V 2 bases short and J 0 bases short, with 9 bases between. The CDR3 contains 14 residues. CDR3 sequence (DNA): TGCGCCAGCAGCTTATGGGAGAGCTCCTACGAGCAGTACTTC. Translating gives CASSLWESSYEQYF.